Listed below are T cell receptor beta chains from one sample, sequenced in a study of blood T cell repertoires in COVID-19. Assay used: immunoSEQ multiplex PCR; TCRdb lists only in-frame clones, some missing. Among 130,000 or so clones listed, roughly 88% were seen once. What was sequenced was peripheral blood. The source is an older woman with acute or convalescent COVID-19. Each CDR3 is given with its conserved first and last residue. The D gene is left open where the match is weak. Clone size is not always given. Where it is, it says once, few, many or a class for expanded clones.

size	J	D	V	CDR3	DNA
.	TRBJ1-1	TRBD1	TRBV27	CASSQGRTEAFF	TGTGCCAGCTCACAGGGGCGGACTGAAGCTTTCTTT
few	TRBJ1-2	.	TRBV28	CASSLGQPNYGYTF	TGTGCCAGCAGTTTAGGACAGCCTAACTATGGCTACACCTTC
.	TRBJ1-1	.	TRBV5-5	CASSLAFQGWTEAFF	TGTGCCAGCAGCTTGGCCTTTCAGGGGTGGACTGAAGCTTTCTTT
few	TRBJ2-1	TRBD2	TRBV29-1	CSVKRLAGGVEQFF	TGCAGCGTTAAGCGGCTAGCGGGGGGGGTTGAGCAGTTCTTC
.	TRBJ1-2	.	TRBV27	CASSFSSGERGYTF	TGTGCCAGCAGTTTCTCTTCAGGGGAACGCGGCTACACCTTC
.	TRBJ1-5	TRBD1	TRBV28	CASRGQGFYSNQPQHF	TGTGCCAGCAGGGGACAGGGGTTCTATAGCAATCAGCCCCAGCATTTT
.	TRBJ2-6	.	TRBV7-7	CASSLEPGVGSGANVLTF	TGTGCTAGCAGCTTAGAACCCGGAGTTGGGAGTGGGGCCAACGTCCTGACTTTC
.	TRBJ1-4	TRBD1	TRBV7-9	CASSPRQGEEKLFF	TGTGCCAGCAGCCCTCGACAGGGTGAAGAAAAACTGTTTTTT
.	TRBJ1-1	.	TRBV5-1	CASRTTYGQANTEAFF	TGCGCCAGCAGGACCACCTATGGACAAGCAAACACTGAAGCTTTCTTT
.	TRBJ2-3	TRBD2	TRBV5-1	CASSVGTSGNTDTQYF	TGCGCCAGCAGCGTAGGGACTAGCGGTAACACAGATACGCAGTATTTT
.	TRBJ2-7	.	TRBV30	CAWSVPGWEQYF	TGTGCCTGGAGTGTACCGGGGTGGGAGCAGTACTTC
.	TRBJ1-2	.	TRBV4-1	CASSQDPGQRSSYTF	TGCGCCAGCAGCCAAGACCCCGGACAGCGTTCGAGCTACACCTTC
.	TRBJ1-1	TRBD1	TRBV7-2	CASSLALTGVAEAFF	TGTGCCAGCAGCTTAGCTCTGACAGGGGTTGCTGAAGCTTTCTTT
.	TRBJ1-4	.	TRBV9	CASSLTATNEKLFF	TGTGCCAGCAGTCTGACAGCAACTAATGAAAAACTGTTTTTT
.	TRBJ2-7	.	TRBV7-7	CASSRGTESSYEQYF	TGTGCTAGCAGCCGCGGGACAGAAAGCTCCTACGAGCAGTACTTC
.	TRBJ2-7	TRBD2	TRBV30	CAWSGREGLYEQYF	TGTGCCTGGAGTGGCAGGGAGGGCCTCTACGAGCAGTACTTC
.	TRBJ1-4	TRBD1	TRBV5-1	CASSPGQINEKLFF	TGCGCCAGCAGCCCGGGACAGATTAATGAAAAACTGTTTTTT
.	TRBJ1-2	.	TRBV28	CAIAYEYGYTF	TGTGCCATTGCGTACGAGTATGGCTACACCTTC
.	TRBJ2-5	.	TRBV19	CASSIGLGHYQETQYF	TGTGCCAGTAGTATAGGATTGGGGCATTACCAAGAGACCCAGTACTTC
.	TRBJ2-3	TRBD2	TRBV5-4	CASSFNGLAGYDTQYF	TGTGCCAGCAGCTTCAACGGACTAGCGGGGTACGATACGCAGTATTTT
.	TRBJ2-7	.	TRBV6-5	CASRDRQATYEQYF	TGTGCCAGCAGAGATCGACAGGCTACCTACGAGCAGTACTTC
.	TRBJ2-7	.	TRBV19	CASSNSQNAPGNYEQYF	TGTGCCAGTAGTAATTCACAGAACGCACCGGGAAACTACGAGCAGTACTTC
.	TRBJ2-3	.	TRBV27	CASSGPGKTQYF	TGTGCCAGCAGTGGACCGGGGAAGACGCAGTATTTT
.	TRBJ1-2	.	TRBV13	CASSLGRSRGAYGYTF	TGTGCCAGCAGCTTAGGCCGCTCCAGGGGTGCCTATGGCTACACCTTC
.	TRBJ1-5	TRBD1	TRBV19	CASRPRQGGNQPQHF	TGTGCCAGTAGACCCAGACAGGGGGGCAATCAGCCCCAGCATTTT
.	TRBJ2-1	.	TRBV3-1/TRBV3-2	CASRQDDNEQFF	TGTGCCAGCAGACAGGACGACAATGAGCAGTTCTTC
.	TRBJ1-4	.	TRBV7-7	CASSQDSNEKLFF	TGTGCTAGCAGCCAAGACAGTAATGAAAAACTGTTTTTT
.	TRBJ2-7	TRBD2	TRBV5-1	CASSLAPGRVHEQYF	TGCGCCAGCAGCTTGGCGCCAGGGAGGGTCCACGAGCAGTACTTC
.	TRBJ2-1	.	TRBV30	CAWGATVNEQFF	TGTGCCTGGGGTGCTACGGTAAATGAGCAGTTCTTC
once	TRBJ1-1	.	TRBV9	CASSAERGENTEAFF	TGTGCCAGCAGCGCCGAGCGGGGGGAAAACACTGAAGCTTTCTTT
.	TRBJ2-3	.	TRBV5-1	CASSLESRGRDTQYF	TGCGCCAGCAGCTTGGAATCCCGGGGAAGGGATACGCAGTATTTT
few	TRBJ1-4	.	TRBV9	CASSVGPQTNEKLFF	TGTGCCAGCAGCGTAGGTCCACAGACAAATGAAAAACTGTTTTTT
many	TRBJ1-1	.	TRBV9	CASSVERGEITEAFF	TGTGCCAGCAGCGTAGAGCGGGGAGAGATCACTGAAGCTTTCTTT
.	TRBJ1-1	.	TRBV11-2	CASRGYRDPNTEAFF	TGTGCCAGCAGGGGATATCGGGATCCGAACACTGAAGCTTTCTTT
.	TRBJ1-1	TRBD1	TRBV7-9	CASRPPGQGITEAFF	TGTGCCAGCAGACCACCGGGACAGGGAATCACTGAAGCTTTCTTT
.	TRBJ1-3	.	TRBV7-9	CASSLLPAGNTIYF	TGTGCCAGCAGCTTACTTCCAGCTGGAAACACCATATATTTT
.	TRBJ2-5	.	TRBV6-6	CASSFPGFETQYF	TGTGCCAGCAGTTTTCCAGGTTTTGAGACCCAGTACTTC
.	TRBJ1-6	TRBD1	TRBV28	CASRGDRSYNSPLHF	TGTGCCAGCAGGGGGGACAGGAGCTATAATTCACCCCTCCACTTT
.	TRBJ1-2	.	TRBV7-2	CASASAQGWYGYTF	TGTGCCAGCGCCTCTGCGCAGGGATGGTATGGCTACACCTTC
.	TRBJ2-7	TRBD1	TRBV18	CASSPGSNLNRGSSYEQYF	TGTGCCAGCTCACCGGGTAGTAACCTAAACAGGGGCTCTTCCTACGAGCAGTACTTC
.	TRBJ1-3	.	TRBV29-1	CSVEKAGAPGNTIYF	TGCAGCGTTGAAAAAGCAGGGGCTCCTGGAAACACCATATATTTT
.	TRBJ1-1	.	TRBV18	CASSPPGDTEAFF	TGTGCCAGCTCACCACCCGGGGACACTGAAGCTTTCTTT
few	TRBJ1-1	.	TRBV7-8	CASSLAGVNTEAFF	TGTGCCAGCAGCTTAGCCGGAGTGAACACTGAAGCTTTCTTT
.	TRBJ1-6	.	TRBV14	CASSQGQLNNSPLHF	TGTGCCAGCAGCCAAGGACAGCTAAATAATTCACCCCTCCACTTT
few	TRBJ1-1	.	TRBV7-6	CASSFSPGAVNTEAFF	TGTGCCAGCAGCTTTAGCCCAGGGGCAGTGAACACTGAAGCTTTCTTT
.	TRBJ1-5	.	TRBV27	CASTTSNQPQHF	TGTGCCAGCACTACCAGCAATCAGCCCCAGCATTTT
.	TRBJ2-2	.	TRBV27	CASSLEGGFVGELFF	TGTGCCAGCAGTCTGGAAGGAGGGTTCGTCGGGGAGCTGTTTTTT
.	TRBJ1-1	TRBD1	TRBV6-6	CASSRSEGQGEAFF	TGTGCCAGCAGTAGAAGCGAGGGACAGGGAGAAGCTTTCTTT
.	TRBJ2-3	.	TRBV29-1	CSVEDSTPDTQYF	TGCAGCGTTGAAGACAGTACCCCAGATACGCAGTATTTT
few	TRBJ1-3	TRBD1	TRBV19	CASSAGQGMRGNTIYF	TGTGCCAGTAGCGCGGGACAGGGAATGAGGGGAAACACCATATATTTT
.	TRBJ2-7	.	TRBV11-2	CASSGGTPYEQYF	TGTGCCAGCAGTGGAGGGACTCCCTACGAGCAGTACTTC
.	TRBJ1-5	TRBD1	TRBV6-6	CASSIRQGRSNQPQHF	TGTGCCAGCAGTATCCGACAGGGACGTAGCAATCAGCCCCAGCATTTT
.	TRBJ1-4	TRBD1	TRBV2	CASQTGEVEKLFF	TGTGCCAGCCAGACAGGGGAGGTTGAAAAACTGTTTTTT
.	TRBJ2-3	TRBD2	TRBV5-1	CASSLSRDYTDTQYF	TGCGCCAGCAGCCTCAGCCGGGACTACACAGATACGCAGTATTTT
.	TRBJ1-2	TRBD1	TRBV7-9	CASSSPGQGNYGYTF	TGTGCCAGCAGCTCGCCGGGACAGGGAAATTATGGCTACACCTTC
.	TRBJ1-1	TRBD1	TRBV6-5	CATFRQGLRTEAFF	TGTGCCACCTTTAGACAGGGCCTGCGGACTGAAGCTTTCTTT
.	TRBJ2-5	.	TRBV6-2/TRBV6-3	CASSSELLGATQYF	TGTGCCAGCAGTTCGGAGCTCCTTGGGGCGACCCAGTACTTC
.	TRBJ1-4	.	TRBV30	CAWRTGDYGKLFF	TGTGCCTGGAGGACAGGCGACTACGGGAAACTGTTTTTT
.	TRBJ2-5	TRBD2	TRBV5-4	CASSSISNGLAEETQYF	TGTGCCAGCAGCTCAATATCTAACGGACTAGCGGAAGAGACCCAGTACTTC